The entry below gives a single TCR beta chain sequence along with its context. The antigen this receptor binds is unknown. Base qualities were left out, and no much larger clone turns up one base away. The immunoSEQ Assay, a bias-controlled multiplex PCR, was used to amplify TCRbeta CDR3 regions from genomic DNA. Concerning the study's data processing: The number of nucleated cells in each sample was estimated from the amplification of reference gene primers within the assay. Sequence reads were collapsed and filtered to measure the absolute abundance of every unique TCRbeta CDR3 rearrangement. For each sample, productive Simpson clonality was calculated by taking the square root of Simpson's diversity index across productive rearrangements. In TCRdb, the immuneACCESS table is reduced to in-frame sequences with V and J assigned. These tables do not hold every clone; where another copy was compared, an unresolved V gene accounts for under half, and the others remain unexplained. V, J and clone size are taken as reported in that table, and D and trimming were inferred from the DNA itself. Across this sample there are about 260,000 clones, with 88% seen only once. The ten largest account for about 10% of the sample.

In Seattle, one collaborating source enrolled patients while the infection was active and tracked those patients longitudinally over the course of disease. Whole blood was collected in K2EDTA tubes by collaborating institutions according to the institutions' own protocols. For TCRbeta analysis, collaborators shipped samples as frozen whole blood, isolated PBMCs, or DNA extracted from either of those sample types. The sample comes from a study of blood T cell repertoires in COVID-19 (dated by TCRdb to about 2020). As for the study more broadly: Samples from collaborators originated in the United States, Italy and Spain and spanned both the acute and convalescent phases of COVID-19. The material from the prospective study consisted of cDNA or gDNA derived from T cells, B-cell-depleted T cells, or PBMCs. Deeply sampled blood TCRbeta repertoires from subjects exposed to, actively infected with, or recovered from COVID-19 were included in the dataset. The repertoires were made available in a free public database intended to serve as a resource for research on the immune response to SARS-CoV-2. The samples were drawn from two sources: the first 160 participants of the ongoing ImmuneRACE study, and 950 to 1,500 subjects contributed by 6 global collaborators. Sample metadata almost always included a de-identified subject ID, COVID-19 status, age in years and sex. Where available, HLA class I and class II types were obtained from metadata supplied by the sample provider rather than from assay-based typing.

CDR1 and CDR2, per the germline V gene (reference sequence), are GTSNPN and SVGIG. The CDR3 numbers 13 residues from cysteine through phenylalanine. The retained sequence is limited to the CDR3, 39 bases, with the frame set at the first base. Clipping removes 3 bases from V and 4 bases from J, with 4 as the unmatched junction base count. Findings and caveats that apply to the study as a whole: How much clinical and demographic metadata was included differed by source and by participant, and the metadata was provided uncurated.

This clonotype originated in a woman in her 70s with COVID-19, enrolled during active disease. The sequenced sample consisted of peripheral blood. The chain employs TRBV30 and TRBJ1-2; TRBD1 fits 8 bases in the junction. The CDR3 reads as follows: CAWSRDRPYGYTF. DNA sequence: TGTGCCTGGAGCCGGGACAGGCCCTATGGCTACACCTTC.